A single count supports the clone carrying this T cell receptor (beta chain). What it recognizes is unknown. The CDR3 has 10 residues. V lost 6 bases to trimming and J lost 8 bases, with 10 bases between them. Germline CDR1 reads DFQATT; CDR2 reads SNEGSKA (reference sequence). The data stem from a study of cytomegalovirus exposure and HLA in healthy donors. General study points: Across donors, most TCRs were seen rarely, yet some public ones were widespread.

A multiplex PCR was run with 60 Vbeta primers and 13 Jbeta primers. TCRdb's table, derived via immunoSEQ multiplex PCR, lists solely in-frame clones and lacks some. The repertoire consists of about 150,000 clones, with over 70% occurring once and the leading ten covering 1% to 1.5%. Source material: PBMCs. The gene calls are TRBV20-1 and TRBJ1-2; D unresolved. The TCR originated in a middle-aged man in good health and CMV-seropositive. CDR3 DNA sequence: TGCAGTGCCCGGGTTGTAGGCTACACCTTC. It translates to CSARVVGYTF.